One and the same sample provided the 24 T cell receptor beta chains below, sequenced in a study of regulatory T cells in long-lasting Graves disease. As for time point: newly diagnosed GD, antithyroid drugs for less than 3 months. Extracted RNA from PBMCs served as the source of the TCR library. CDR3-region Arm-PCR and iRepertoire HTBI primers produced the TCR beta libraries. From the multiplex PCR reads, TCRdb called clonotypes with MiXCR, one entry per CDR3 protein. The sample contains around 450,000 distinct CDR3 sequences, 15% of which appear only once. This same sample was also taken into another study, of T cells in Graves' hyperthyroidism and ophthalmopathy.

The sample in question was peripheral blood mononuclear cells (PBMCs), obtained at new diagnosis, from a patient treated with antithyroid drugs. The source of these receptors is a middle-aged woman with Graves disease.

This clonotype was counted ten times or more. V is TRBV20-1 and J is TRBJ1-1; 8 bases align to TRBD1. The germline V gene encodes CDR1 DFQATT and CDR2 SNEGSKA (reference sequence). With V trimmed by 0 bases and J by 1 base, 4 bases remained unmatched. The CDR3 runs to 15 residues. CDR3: CSARDTGTGNTEAFF. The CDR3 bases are TGCAGTGCTAGAGATACGGGGACAGGGAACACTGAAGCTTTCTTT.

DNA of the CDR3: TGCAGTGCTGACCCCCCCACACTATTTGGCTACACCTTC. Encoded protein: CSADPPTLFGYTF. The V and J genes are TRBV20-1 and TRBJ1-2; D unresolved. V lost 5 bases, J lost 7 bases, and 17 bases lay in between. CDR1 is DFQATT, CDR2 SNEGSKA, per germline (reference sequence). CDR3 size: 13 residues.

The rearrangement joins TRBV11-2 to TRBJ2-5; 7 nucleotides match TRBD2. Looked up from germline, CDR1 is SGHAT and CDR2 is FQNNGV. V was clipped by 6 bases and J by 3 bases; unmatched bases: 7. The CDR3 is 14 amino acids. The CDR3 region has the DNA TGTGCCAGCAGTTTAAGTCTAGCGGAAGAGACCCAGTACTTC. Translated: CASSLSLAEETQYF.

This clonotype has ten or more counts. The CDR3 DNA follows: TGTGCCAGCAGTTACCCCAGGGGGCGGGCTTTCTTT. Amino acids: CASSYPRGRAFF. V usage is TRBV6-5 and J usage is TRBJ1-1; TRBD1 agrees at 8 bases. Germline V CDR1 and CDR2: MNHEY, SVGAGI. The V gene end was trimmed by 2 bases and the J gene end by 11 bases; junction bases not matched to a gene: 4. The CDR3 has 12 residues.

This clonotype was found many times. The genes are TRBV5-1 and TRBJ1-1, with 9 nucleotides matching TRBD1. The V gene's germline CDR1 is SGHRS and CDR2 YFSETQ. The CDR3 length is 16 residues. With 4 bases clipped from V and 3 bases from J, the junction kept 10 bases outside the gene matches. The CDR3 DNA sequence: TGCGCCAGCAGCCTCGAATCGGGACAGGGCCACACTGAAGCTTTCTTT. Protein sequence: CASSLESGQGHTEAFF.

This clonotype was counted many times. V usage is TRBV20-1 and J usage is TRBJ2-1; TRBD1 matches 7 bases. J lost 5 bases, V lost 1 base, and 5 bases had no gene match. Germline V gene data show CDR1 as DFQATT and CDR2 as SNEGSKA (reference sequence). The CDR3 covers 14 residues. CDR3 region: CSARALGTDNEQFF. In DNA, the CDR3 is TGCAGTGCTAGAGCTCTGGGGACAGACAATGAGCAGTTCTTC.

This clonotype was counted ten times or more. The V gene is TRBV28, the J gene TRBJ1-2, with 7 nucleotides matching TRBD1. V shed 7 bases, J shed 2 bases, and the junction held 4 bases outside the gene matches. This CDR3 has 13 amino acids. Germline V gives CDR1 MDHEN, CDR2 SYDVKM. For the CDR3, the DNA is TGTGCCAGCATCCAGGGGGGCAACTATGGCTACACCTTC. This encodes CASIQGGNYGYTF.

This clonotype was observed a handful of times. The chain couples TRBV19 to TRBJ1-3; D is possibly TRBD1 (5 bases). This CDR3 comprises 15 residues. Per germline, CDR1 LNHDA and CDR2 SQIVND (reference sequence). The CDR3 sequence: CATGGGHKAGNTIYF. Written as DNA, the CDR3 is TGTGCTACCGGGGGAGGTCATAAGGCTGGAAACACCATATATTTT.

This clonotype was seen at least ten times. The DNA of the CDR3 is TGTGCCAGCAGCTTATCCCGCCAAGAGACCCAGTACTTC. This codes for CASSLSRQETQYF. The rearrangement links TRBV7-3 to TRBJ2-5, with D unclear. The V gene's germline CDR1 is SGHTA and CDR2 FQGTGA. The CDR3 loop spans 13 amino acids. The ends were cut back, 2 bases at V and 1 base at J, with 5 bases in the middle.

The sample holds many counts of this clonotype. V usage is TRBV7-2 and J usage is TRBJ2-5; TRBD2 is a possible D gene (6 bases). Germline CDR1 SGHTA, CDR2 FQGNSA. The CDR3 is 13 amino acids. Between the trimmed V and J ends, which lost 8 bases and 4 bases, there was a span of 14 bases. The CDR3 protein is CASSVWGGETQYF. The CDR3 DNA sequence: TGTGCCAGCTCTGTCTGGGGAGGAGAGACCCAGTACTTC.

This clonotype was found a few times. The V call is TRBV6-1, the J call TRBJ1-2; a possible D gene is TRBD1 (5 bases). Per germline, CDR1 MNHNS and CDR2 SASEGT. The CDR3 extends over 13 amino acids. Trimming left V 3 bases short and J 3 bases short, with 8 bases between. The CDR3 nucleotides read TGTGCCAGCAGTGACACAGGACACTATGGCTACACCTTC. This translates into CASSDTGHYGYTF.

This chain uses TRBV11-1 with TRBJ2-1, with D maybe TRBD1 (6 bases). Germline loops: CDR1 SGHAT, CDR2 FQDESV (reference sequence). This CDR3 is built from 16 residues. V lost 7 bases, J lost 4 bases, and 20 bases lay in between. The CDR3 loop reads CASTTGRGGVYNEQFF. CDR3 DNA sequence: TGTGCCAGCACCACCGGCCGAGGGGGTGTATACAATGAGCAGTTCTTC.

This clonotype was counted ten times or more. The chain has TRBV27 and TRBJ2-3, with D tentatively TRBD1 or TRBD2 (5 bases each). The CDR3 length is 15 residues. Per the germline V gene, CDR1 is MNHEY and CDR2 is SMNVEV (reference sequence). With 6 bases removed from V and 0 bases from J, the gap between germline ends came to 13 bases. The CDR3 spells CASSPRDGSTDTQYF. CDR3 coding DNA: TGTGCCAGCAGCCCCCGGGACGGCAGCACAGATACGCAGTATTTT.

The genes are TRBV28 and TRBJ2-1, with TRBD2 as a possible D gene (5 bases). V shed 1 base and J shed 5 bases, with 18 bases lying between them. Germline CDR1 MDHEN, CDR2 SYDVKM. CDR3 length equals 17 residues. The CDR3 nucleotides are TGTGCCAGCAGTTTATATGGGATGAGGGAGAGCCACAATGAGCAGTTCTTC. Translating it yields CASSLYGMRESHNEQFF.

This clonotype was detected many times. CDR3 residues: CASSPSGGDYEQYF. The CDR3 DNA is TGTGCCAGTAGCCCTAGCGGAGGGGACTACGAGCAGTACTTC. The chain recombines TRBV19 with TRBJ2-7; TRBD2 matches 7 bases. The length of the CDR3 is 14 residues. Germline assignment: CDR1 LNHDA and CDR2 SQIVND (reference sequence). Trimming removed 6 bases from V and 3 bases from J; junction bases left unmatched: 8.

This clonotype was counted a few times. The CDR3 DNA follows: TGTGCCAGCAGCTTATGGTCTATAACAGGGGGATCGAACACTGAAGCTTTCTTT. It encodes CASSLWSITGGSNTEAFF. This chain joins TRBV11-2 and TRBJ1-1; 8 positions match TRBD1. This CDR3 spans 18 amino acids. In germline, CDR1 is SGHAT, CDR2 FQNNGV. After removal of 2 bases from V and 1 base from J, the junction contained 12 bases not matched to a gene.

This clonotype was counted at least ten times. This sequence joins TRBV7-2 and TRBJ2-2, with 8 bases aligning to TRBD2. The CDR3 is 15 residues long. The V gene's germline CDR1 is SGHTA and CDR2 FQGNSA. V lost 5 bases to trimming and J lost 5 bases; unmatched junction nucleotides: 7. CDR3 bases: TGTGCCAGCAGCCCCGGGGGGGCGAGGACCGGGGAGCTGTTTTTT. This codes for CASSPGGARTGELFF.

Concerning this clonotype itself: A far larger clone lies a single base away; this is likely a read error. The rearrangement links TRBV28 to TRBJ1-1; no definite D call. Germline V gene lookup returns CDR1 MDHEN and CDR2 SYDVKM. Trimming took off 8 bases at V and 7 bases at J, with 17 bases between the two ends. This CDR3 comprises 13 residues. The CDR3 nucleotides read TGTGCCAGCTCACCAGAGATATCGGATGAAGCTTTCTTT. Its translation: CASSPEISDEAFF.

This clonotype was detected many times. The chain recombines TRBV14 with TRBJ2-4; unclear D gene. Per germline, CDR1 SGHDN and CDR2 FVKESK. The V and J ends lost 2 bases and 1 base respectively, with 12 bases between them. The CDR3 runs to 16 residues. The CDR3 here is CASSQLMSSAKNIQYF. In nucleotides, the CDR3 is TGTGCCAGCAGCCAACTAATGTCATCGGCCAAAAACATTCAGTACTTC.

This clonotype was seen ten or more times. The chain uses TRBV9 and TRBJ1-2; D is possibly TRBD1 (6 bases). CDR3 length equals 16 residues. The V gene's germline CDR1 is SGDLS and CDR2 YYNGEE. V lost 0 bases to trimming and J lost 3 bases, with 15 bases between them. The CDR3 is CASSVDSAGADYGYTF. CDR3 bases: TGTGCCAGCAGCGTAGATTCTGCAGGGGCGGACTATGGCTACACCTTC.

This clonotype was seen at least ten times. CDR3 nucleotides: TGTGCCACCAGTGATTGGCCGGGACTAGCGGTAACTAGCACAGATACGCAGTATTTT. Protein product: CATSDWPGLAVTSTDTQYF. The J gene is TRBJ2-3, the V gene TRBV24-1; 11 bases map to TRBD2. CDR1 and CDR2 (germline): KGHDR, SFDVKD. V dropped 2 bases and J dropped 0; count of bases not matched to a gene: 9. CDR3 length: 19 residues.

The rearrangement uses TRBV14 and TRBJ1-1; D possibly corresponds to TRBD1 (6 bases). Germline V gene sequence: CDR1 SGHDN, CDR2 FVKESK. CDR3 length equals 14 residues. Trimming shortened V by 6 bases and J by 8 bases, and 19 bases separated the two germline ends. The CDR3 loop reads CASRLLQGGGEAFF. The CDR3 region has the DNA TGTGCCAGCAGATTATTACAGGGAGGGGGAGAAGCTTTCTTT.

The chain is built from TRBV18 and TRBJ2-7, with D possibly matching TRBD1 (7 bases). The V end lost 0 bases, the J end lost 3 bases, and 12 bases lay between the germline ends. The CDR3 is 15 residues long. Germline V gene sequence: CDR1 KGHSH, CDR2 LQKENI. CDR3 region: CASSPPGQGGYEQYF. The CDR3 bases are TGTGCCAGCTCACCACCGGGTCAGGGGGGCTACGAGCAGTACTTC.

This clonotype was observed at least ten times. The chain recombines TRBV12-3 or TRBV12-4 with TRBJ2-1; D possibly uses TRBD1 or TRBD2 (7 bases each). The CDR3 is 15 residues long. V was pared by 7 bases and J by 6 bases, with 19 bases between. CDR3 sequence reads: CASNPTGEGGNEQFF. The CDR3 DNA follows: TGTGCCAGCAACCCAACAGGGGAGGGAGGCAATGAGCAGTTCTTC.